Following are 29 T cell receptor beta chains from one sample sequenced in a study of CD8 T cells in ankylosing spondylitis. TCRdb reprocessed the 5' RACE reads with MiXCR, giving one entry per CDR3 protein. The sample contains about 400,000 distinct CDR3 sequences, around 20% of which appear only once. Sequencing was done on a sample of blood, either unsorted or a sorted T cell fraction (not recorded which). All receptors derive from a male donor with ankylosing spondylitis or in good health (not recorded which).

This clonotype came up a few times. V usage is TRBV6-1 and J usage is TRBJ1-2, with unresolved D. Germline V gene sequence: CDR1 MNHNS, CDR2 SASEGT. This CDR3 is built from 13 residues. Trimming shortened V by 7 bases and J by 0 bases, and 9 bases separated the two germline ends. CDR3 DNA sequence: TGTGCCAGCACCCTAAGTACTAACTATGGCTACACCTTC. This encodes CASTLSTNYGYTF.

The chain employs TRBV27 and TRBJ2-7, with D perhaps matching TRBD1 (5 bases). This CDR3 has 13 amino acids. Germline CDR1 is MNHEY and CDR2 is SMNVEV (reference sequence). Trimming removed 5 bases at V and 3 bases at J, with 11 bases between. DNA for the CDR3: TGTGCCAGCAGTCAGGGCGGTGACTACGAGCAGTACTTC. Protein: CASSQGGDYEQYF.

The chain is built from TRBV4-2 and TRBJ2-6; D remains unclear. V was cut by 1 base and J by 0 bases, with 7 bases left in between. Germline V CDR1 and CDR2: LGHNA, YNFKEQ. The CDR3 spans 16 residues. CDR3: CASSQVAGSGANVLTF. The CDR3 nucleotides read TGTGCCAGCAGCCAAGTAGCAGGCTCTGGGGCCAACGTCCTGACTTTC.

The chain is built from TRBV3-1 and TRBJ2-2; D gene ambiguous. Germline V gene sequence: CDR1 LGHDT, CDR2 YNNKEL (reference sequence). The CDR3 is made up of 15 amino acids. The V gene lost 0 bases and the J gene lost 4 bases, with 9 bases spanning the gap. The CDR3: CASSQDQGITGELFF. In DNA, the CDR3 is TGTGCCAGCAGCCAAGATCAAGGGATCACCGGGGAGCTGTTTTTT.

The CDR3 loop reads CASRRQGEETQYF. The CDR3 nucleotides read TGTGCCAGCAGACGCCAGGGCGAAGAGACCCAGTACTTC. The V and J genes are TRBV7-9 and TRBJ2-5; TRBD1 might be the D (5 bases). Deletions cut 6 bases from V and 3 bases from J, with 11 bases between. Germline V gene data show CDR1 as SEHNR and CDR2 as FQNEAQ (reference sequence). The CDR3 covers 13 residues.

This clonotype was detected only a few times. The rearrangement joins TRBV29-1 to TRBJ2-5, with D unresolved. The germline gives CDR1 SQVTM, CDR2 ANQGSEA. CDR3 length: 13 amino acids. Between the trimmed V and J ends, which lost 0 bases and 7 bases, there was a span of 12 bases. CDR3 DNA: TGCAGCGTTGAAGATCACCTGTTTGGGACCCAGTACTTC. It codes for CSVEDHLFGTQYF.

This clonotype was picked up many times. J is TRBJ2-1 and V is TRBV11-2, with D perhaps matching TRBD2 (5 bases). Germline CDR1 SGHAT, CDR2 FQNNGV. V gave up 5 bases and J gave up 6 bases, with 14 bases separating them. This CDR3 has 14 residues. The CDR3 bases are TGTGCCAGCAGCCAAAAGGGCAGCGGCAATGAGCAGTTCTTC. Residues: CASSQKGSGNEQFF.

The chain combines TRBV20-1 with TRBJ1-2, with 9 bases aligning to TRBD1. CDR1 is DFQATT, CDR2 SNEGSKA, per germline (reference sequence). Losses at the gene ends were 0 bases for V and 6 bases for J; bases not matched to a gene: 8. This CDR3 contains 15 residues. This chain's CDR3 is CSARDMGQGGDGYTF. The DNA of the CDR3 is TGCAGTGCTAGAGATATGGGACAGGGAGGGGATGGCTACACCTTC.

This clonotype was seen a handful of times. This sequence joins TRBV5-6 and TRBJ2-7; TRBD1 agrees at 7 bases. Losses at the gene ends were 3 bases for V and 4 bases for J; bases not matched to a gene: 7. Germline V CDR1 and CDR2: SGHDT, YYEEEE. The CDR3 spans 14 residues. In nucleotides, the CDR3 is TGTGCCAGCAGCTACCAGACAGGGCCATACGAGCAGTACTTC. This codes for CASSYQTGPYEQYF.

The chain employs TRBV4-2 and TRBJ2-1, with unresolved D. V lost 0 bases and J 0 bases, leaving 6 bases between the germline ends. The CDR3 extends over 15 amino acids. Germline V gene data show CDR1 as LGHNA and CDR2 as YNFKEQ. The CDR3 region has the DNA TGTGCCAGCAGCCAAGACCTGGGCTCCTACAATGAGCAGTTCTTC. This sequence encodes CASSQDLGSYNEQFF.

This clonotype showed up many times. The chain carries TRBV2 and TRBJ2-3, with 15 bases lining up with TRBD2. This CDR3 has 18 amino acids. V shed 6 bases and J 2 bases; nucleotides not matched to a gene: 9. In germline, CDR1 is SNHLY, CDR2 FYNNEI. The CDR3 reads CASRSTRTSGGVTDTQYF. The CDR3 region has the DNA TGTGCCAGCAGATCCACGAGGACTAGCGGGGGGGTCACAGATACGCAGTATTTT.

In this sample, this clonotype turned up once. V usage is TRBV4-1 and J usage is TRBJ2-3; 10 nucleotides line up with TRBD1. V was clipped by 3 bases and J by 1 base; unmatched bases: 4. CDR3 size: 16 residues. The germline CDR1 and CDR2 sequences are MGHRA and YSYEKL. Here the CDR3 DNA reads TGCGCCAGCAGCCAGCAAGGGACAGGGGGCACAGATACGCAGTATTTT. It translates to CASSQQGTGGTDTQYF.

The chain uses TRBV6-5 and TRBJ2-1; 10 bases are a match to TRBD2. The CDR3 is made up of 17 amino acids. Germline V gene lookup returns CDR1 MNHEY and CDR2 SVGAGI. The J segment lost 0 bases and the V segment lost 0 bases, leaving 2 bases of the junction unmatched. CDR3 sequence reads: CASSYSAGGRSYNEQFF. The CDR3 DNA reads as TGTGCCAGCAGTTACTCAGCGGGGGGGCGCTCCTACAATGAGCAGTTCTTC.

This clonotype was seen a single time. J is TRBJ1-4 and V is TRBV19; D not certain. V dropped 5 bases and J dropped 7 bases, with 17 bases sitting between them. The CDR3 spans 15 residues. The V gene's germline CDR1 is LNHDA and CDR2 SQIVND (reference sequence). CDR3 in DNA: TGTGCCAGTAGTCCCGGGATGGCGAACGGTGAAAAACTGTTTTTT. This sequence encodes CASSPGMANGEKLFF.

This clonotype has just a few counts. J is TRBJ2-5 and V is TRBV11-2; no clear D gene. CDR1 and CDR2 (germline): SGHAT, FQNNGV. Trimming shortened V by 5 bases and J by 4 bases, and 8 bases separated the two germline ends. The CDR3 is 12 amino acids. The CDR3 protein is CASSPMLETQYF. The CDR3 nucleotides read TGTGCCAGCAGCCCGATGTTAGAGACCCAGTACTTC.

The chain uses TRBV6-1 and TRBJ2-7; TRBD1 might be the D (7 bases). V was trimmed by 2 bases and J by 1 base, leaving 18 bases between them. The CDR3 is 17 amino acids. Germline loops: CDR1 MNHNS, CDR2 SASEGT. The CDR3 loop reads CASSESVGGTVSYEQYF. CDR3 DNA: TGTGCCAGCAGTGAATCCGTAGGGGGGACAGTTTCCTACGAGCAGTACTTC.

This chain connects TRBV11-2 to TRBJ2-7, with TRBD1 as a possible D gene (5 bases). Germline V gives CDR1 SGHAT, CDR2 FQNNGV. CDR3 size: 15 residues. V was shortened by 0 bases and J by 5 bases, with 14 bases between the two germline ends. The DNA for the CDR3 is TGTGCCAGCAGCTTAGAGGGCAGGGCTCCCAACGAGCAGTACTTC. Its protein product is CASSLEGRAPNEQYF.

The chain recombines TRBV12-3 or TRBV12-4 with TRBJ2-3; possible D gene TRBD2, 6 bases. This CDR3 spans 14 amino acids. V gave up 4 bases and J gave up 6 bases, with 14 bases separating them. DNA for the CDR3: TGTGCCAGCAGTTCCTCGACTAGTTTCGATACGCAGTATTTT. Translated: CASSSSTSFDTQYF.

This chain connects TRBV29-1 to TRBJ2-5, with D perhaps being TRBD1 or TRBD2 (6 bases each). Germline assignment: CDR1 SQVTM and CDR2 ANQGSEA. The CDR3 runs 13 residues. The V end was cut by 3 bases, the J end by 2 bases, with 10 bases between. The CDR3 reads CSVDGGWQETQYF. CDR3 DNA sequence: TGCAGCGTTGACGGGGGCTGGCAAGAGACCCAGTACTTC.

In this sample, this clonotype turned up a few times. The V and J genes are TRBV6-6 and TRBJ2-1, with D unresolved. V lost 0 bases and J 7 bases, leaving 7 bases between the germline ends. The CDR3 runs 13 residues. Germline V gene data show CDR1 as MNHNY and CDR2 as SVGAGI (reference sequence). The CDR3 loop is CASSYSTENEQFF. In DNA, the CDR3 is TGTGCCAGCAGTTACTCTACGGAAAATGAGCAGTTCTTC.

This chain links TRBV29-1 with TRBJ2-5; D not resolved. V was pared by 4 bases and J by 1 base, with 13 bases between. CDR1 is SQVTM and CDR2 is ANQGSEA in the germline V gene. This CDR3 is built from 14 residues. DNA of the CDR3: TGCAGCGTTGGGCAGCTATATCCCCAAGAGACCCAGTACTTC. It specifies CSVGQLYPQETQYF.

This rearrangement joins TRBV7-2 to TRBJ2-2; a weak D match, TRBD2 (5 bases). CDR3 length: 13 amino acids. Germline V gives CDR1 SGHTA, CDR2 FQGNSA. With 3 bases removed from V and 6 bases from J, the gap between germline ends came to 8 bases. CDR3: CASSFGGPGELFF. Written as DNA, the CDR3 is TGTGCCAGCAGCTTTGGAGGTCCCGGGGAGCTGTTTTTT.

This clonotype was found once. The chain has TRBV15 and TRBJ2-2, with D perhaps matching TRBD1 (5 bases). Germline lookup yields CDR1 LNHNV and CDR2 YYDKDF (reference sequence). The CDR3 is 16 residues long. With 5 bases removed from V and 6 bases from J, the gap between germline ends came to 19 bases. Here the CDR3 DNA reads TGTGCCACCAGCGGACACGAATCATGGTCGGCCGGGGAGCTGTTTTTT. Its protein product is CATSGHESWSAGELFF. The complete variable domain, with remaining parts taken from reference TRBV15 and TRBJ2-2, reads DAMVIQNPRYQVTQFGKPVTLSCSQTLNHNVMYWYQQKSSQAPKLLFHYYDKDFNNEADTPDNFQSRRPNTSFCFLDIRSPGLGDTAMYLCATSGHESWSAGELFFGEGSRLTVL.

This clonotype was counted only a few times. The J gene is TRBJ2-7, the V gene TRBV20-1, with 13 bases fitting TRBD2. Germline lookup yields CDR1 DFQATT and CDR2 SNEGSKA (reference sequence). With 3 bases clipped from V and 4 bases from J, the junction kept 6 bases outside the gene matches. This CDR3 contains 15 residues. The CDR3 DNA reads TGCAGTGCTAGCGGACTAGCGGGGGTTGGGTACGAGCAGTACTTC. Its protein product is CSASGLAGVGYEQYF.

The V gene is TRBV20-1, the J gene TRBJ1-3, with D unclear. The CDR3 extends over 12 amino acids. The germline V gene encodes CDR1 DFQATT and CDR2 SNEGSKA (reference sequence). The ends were cut back, 3 bases at V and 4 bases at J, with 7 bases in the middle. The CDR3, as DNA: TGCAGTGCTAGGCTGCCCGGAAACACCATATATTTT. Its protein product is CSARLPGNTIYF.

The chain links TRBV12-3 or TRBV12-4 to TRBJ2-3; 9 nucleotides line up with TRBD2. Trimming cost V 4 bases and J 6 bases; bases outside gene matches: 14. The CDR3 is made up of 17 amino acids. The CDR3 protein is CASSSGYAGGLKDTQYF. CDR3 bases: TGTGCCAGCAGTTCGGGGTATGCGGGGGGGCTAAAGGATACGCAGTATTTT.

This clonotype was seen repeatedly, ten times or more. The V and J genes are TRBV12-3 or TRBV12-4 and TRBJ2-3, with D unclear. V lost 6 bases, J lost 0 bases, and 10 bases lay in between. The CDR3 has 14 residues. CDR3 DNA sequence: TGTGCCAGCAGCCATAAAGTTAGCACAGATACGCAGTATTTT. Translating gives CASSHKVSTDTQYF.

The chain recombines TRBV5-1 with TRBJ1-1; D remains unclear. The CDR3 is 14 residues long. Germline CDR1 and CDR2: SGHRS and YFSETQ. Between the trimmed V and J ends, which lost 0 bases and 11 bases, there was a span of 17 bases. CDR3 nucleotide sequence: TGCGCCAGCAGCTTGGGGATGGGAGCCCTCTGGGCTTTCTTT. Its translation: CASSLGMGALWAFF.

The table lists this clonotype with a few counts. Here the CDR3 reads CASSLTGGGSNEQFF. The CDR3 coding sequence is TGCGCCAGCAGCCTGACGGGGGGGGGCTCCAATGAGCAGTTCTTC. J is TRBJ2-1 and V is TRBV4-1, with 8 bases lining up with TRBD2. Trimming took 4 bases from V and 6 from J; bases not matched to a gene: 8. Germline values: CDR1 MGHRA, CDR2 YSYEKL. The CDR3 is 15 residues long.